One TCR beta chain is described in this entry. Its antigen is unidentified. These data originate in a study of regulatory T cells in long-lasting Graves disease. Points from the study as a whole: With a few thousand shared public clonotypes, persistent patients exceeded new patients, who shared around 970. With a small sample size, accuracy may have been reduced.

Time point reported: persistent/refractory GD, antithyroid drugs over 5 years with positive TRAb. RNA extracted from PBMCs served as the sequencing template. The EDTA tubes were filled with around 9.1 milliliters of drawn peripheral blood. Arm-PCR of CDR3 regions and iRepertoire HTBI primers were the basis on which TCR beta libraries were built. A single record per CDR3 protein comes from TCRdb applying MiXCR to the multiplex PCR reads. Counted here are over 650,000 distinct CDR3 sequences, about 30% occurring once; the ten biggest clones make up about two fifths. The receptor was derived from a female donor with Graves disease. The sequences come from peripheral blood mononuclear cells (PBMCs), collected when the disease was refractory, from a patient treated with antithyroid drugs.

The CDR3 loop is CASNPGTGGGETQYF. The DNA of the CDR3 is TGTGCCAGCAACCCCGGGACAGGGGGAGGAGAGACCCAGTACTTC. This chain uses TRBV6-1 with TRBJ2-5; 11 bases fit TRBD1. Losses at the gene ends were 7 bases for V and 4 bases for J; bases not matched to a gene: 8. This CDR3 is 15 amino acids long. The germline V gene has CDR1 MNHNS and CDR2 SASEGT.